Here is one T cell receptor beta chain with its context. Other DNA sequences of this sample code for an identical CDR3. The CDR3 is 12 amino acids. CDR1 and CDR2 from the germline V gene are MNHNS and SASEGT. Between the trimmed V and J ends, which lost 6 bases and 3 bases, there was a span of 8 bases. The sample belongs to a study of shared T cell receptors in the human thymus. Profiling relied on immunoSEQ multiplex PCR, and the TCRdb table lists in-frame clones only, not all of them. The sample has approximately 760,000 clones, approximately 85% seen once. This sample was shared with a second study, whose subject was human thymus T cells. That investigation notes: The donor group consisted of healthy Finnish infants who were having corrective surgery for congenital heart defects. The study used thymus tissue resected during corrective heart surgery. Apparent bias marked the V and J gene usage of thymic and blood repertoires. Highly overlapping thymic repertoires among unrelated individuals were reported in related research.

V and J are TRBV6-1 and TRBJ1-2; the D is unclear. The sequenced material came from thymocytes. This clonotype was obtained from a girl under three years old with a congenital heart defect. The CDR3 loop reads CASSPVYYGYTF. DNA for the CDR3: TGTGCCAGCAGCCCCGTTTACTATGGCTACACCTTC.